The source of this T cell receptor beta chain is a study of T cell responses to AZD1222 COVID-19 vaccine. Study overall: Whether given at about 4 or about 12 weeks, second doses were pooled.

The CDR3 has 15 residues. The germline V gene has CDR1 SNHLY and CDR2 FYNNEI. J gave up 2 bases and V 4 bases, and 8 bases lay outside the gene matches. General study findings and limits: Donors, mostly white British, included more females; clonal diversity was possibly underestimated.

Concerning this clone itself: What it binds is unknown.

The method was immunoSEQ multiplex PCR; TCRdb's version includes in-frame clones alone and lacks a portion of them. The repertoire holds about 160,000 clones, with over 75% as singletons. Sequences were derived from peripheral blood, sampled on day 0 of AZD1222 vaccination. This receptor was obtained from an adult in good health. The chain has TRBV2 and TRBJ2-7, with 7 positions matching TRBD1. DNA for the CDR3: TGTGCCAGCAGTGCACAGGGGACGACCACCTACGAGCAGTACTTC. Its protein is CASSAQGTTTYEQYF.